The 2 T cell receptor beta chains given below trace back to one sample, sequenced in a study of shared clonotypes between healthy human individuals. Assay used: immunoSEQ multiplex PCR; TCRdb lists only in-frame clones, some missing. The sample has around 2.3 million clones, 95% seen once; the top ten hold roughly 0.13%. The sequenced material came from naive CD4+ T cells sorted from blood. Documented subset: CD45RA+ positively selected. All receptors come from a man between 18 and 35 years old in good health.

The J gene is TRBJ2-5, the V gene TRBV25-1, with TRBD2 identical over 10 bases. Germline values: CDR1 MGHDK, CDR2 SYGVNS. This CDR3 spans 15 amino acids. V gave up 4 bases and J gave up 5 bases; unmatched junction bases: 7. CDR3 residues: CASSGSGLALETQYF. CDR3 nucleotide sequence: TGTGCCAGCAGTGGCTCGGGACTAGCGTTGGAGACCCAGTACTTC.

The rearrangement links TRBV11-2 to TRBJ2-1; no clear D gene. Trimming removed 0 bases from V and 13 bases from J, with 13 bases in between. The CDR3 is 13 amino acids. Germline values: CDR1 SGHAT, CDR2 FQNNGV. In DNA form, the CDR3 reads TGTGCCAGCAGCTTAGATATTTTAGGAGTTCAGTTCTTC. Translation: CASSLDILGVQFF.